This TCR beta chain was sequenced for a study of human T cells and chemical hapten exposure. In TCRdb, the RACE reads were re-called with MiXCR into one record per CDR3 protein. The data hold 300,000 to 450,000 distinct CDR3 sequences, with 5.5% observed a single time. Germline trimming cut 5 bases from V and 1 base from J; bases unmatched to any gene: 4. The CDR3 is 14 amino acids. The V gene's germline CDR1 is LNHNV and CDR2 YYDKDF (reference sequence). Documented time point: pre-sensitization, week 0. As to treatment: therapeutic diphenylcyclopropenone sensitization with weekly scalp DPC. The V and J genes are TRBV15 and TRBJ1-1, with TRBD1 matching over 7 bases. Sample: whole blood, taken in connection with sensitization to the hapten diphenylcyclopropenone (DPC). The sequence derives from a woman in her late teens or twenties with alopecia areata. Some clones in this sample may be carry-over from other donors' samples. The CDR3 reads CATSRRDRNTEAFF. In nucleotides, the CDR3 is TGTGCCACCAGCCGTCGGGACAGGAACACTGAAGCTTTCTTT.